Following are 7 T cell receptor beta chains from one sample sequenced in a study of T cell responses to AZD1222 COVID-19 vaccine (dated by TCRdb to the early 2020s). Receptors were amplified or captured by the immunoSEQ multiplex PCR assay. TCRdb stores this immuneACCESS table with in-frame sequences only. Part of the clones is absent; in the studies checked, under half of the shortfall reflects unresolved V genes, and no reason is known for the rest. This sample gives roughly 84,000 clones in total; around 85% of them show up just once. Around a tenth of the sample goes to the ten largest clones. Explained via the paper, the time point label denotes: about 28 days (+/-7) after the second vaccine dose. Sequenced here: peripheral blood, sampled 28 days after the second AZD1222 dose. The receptors were gathered from an adult who received the AZD1222 COVID-19 vaccine.

V is TRBV13 and J is TRBJ1-3; tentative D call: TRBD1 (5 bases). This CDR3 spans 12 amino acids. V gave up 10 bases and J gave up 7 bases, with 14 bases separating them. The germline CDR1 and CDR2 sequences are PRHDT and FYEKMQ (reference sequence). CDR3 amino acids: CATQGGGNTIYF. CDR3 bases: TGTGCCACCCAGGGAGGTGGGAACACCATATATTTT.

The V and J genes are TRBV3-1 (or the pseudogene TRBV3-2) and TRBJ1-4; TRBD1 agrees at 7 bases. Germline V lookup: CDR1 LGHDT, CDR2 YNNKEL (reference sequence). V was clipped by 4 bases and J by 8 bases; unmatched bases: 10. The CDR3 has 15 residues. CDR3 nucleotide sequence: TGTGCCAGCAGCCCGAAAGGGGAGGGGGCCGAAAAACTGTTTTTT. Protein sequence: CASSPKGEGAEKLFF.

The chain joins TRBV7-9 to TRBJ2-5, with D hard to call. With 5 bases removed from V and 2 bases from J, the gap between germline ends came to 15 bases. Germline CDR1 SEHNR, CDR2 FQNEAQ (reference sequence). The CDR3 has 15 residues. The CDR3 coding sequence is TGTGCCAGCAGCGTACTAAGCGCGTTTCAAGAGACCCAGTACTTC. It yields the protein CASSVLSAFQETQYF.

This chain connects TRBV9 to TRBJ1-6, with 8 bases that match TRBD1. This CDR3 contains 14 residues. The ends lost 6 bases at V and 7 bases at J; junction bases unmatched: 6. The V gene's germline CDR1 is SGDLS and CDR2 YYNGEE. The CDR3 reads CASTGQGGNSPLHF. The CDR3 DNA is TGTGCCAGCACCGGACAGGGAGGAAATTCACCCCTCCACTTT.

This sequence joins TRBV2 and TRBJ1-5, with D perhaps matching TRBD1 (6 bases). The germline V gene has CDR1 SNHLY and CDR2 FYNNEI. Trimming removed 6 bases from V and 5 bases from J, with 17 bases in between. The CDR3 spans 15 residues. CDR3 in DNA: TGTGCCAGCAGGACGGACGGGGGCGGGGATCAGCCCCAGCATTTT. Its translation is CASRTDGGGDQPQHF.

This clone was observed a handful of times. The V call is TRBV7-9, the J call TRBJ2-5, with 7 bases aligning to TRBD1. The CDR3 covers 14 residues. The trim removed 1 base at V and 5 bases at J, leaving 4 bases unmatched. CDR1 is SEHNR and CDR2 is FQNEAQ in the germline V gene (reference sequence). CDR3 nucleotides: TGTGCCAGCAGCTTAGAACAGGGGATGGAGACCCAGTACTTC. It is translated as CASSLEQGMETQYF.

The rearrangement joins TRBV6-5 to TRBJ1-1; maybe TRBD1 (6 bases). The V end was cut by 0 bases, the J end by 7 bases, with 18 bases between. This CDR3 is 16 amino acids long. CDR1 is MNHEY and CDR2 is SVGAGI in the germline V gene. CDR3 nucleotide sequence: TGTGCCAGCAGTTACTCGATCGGGGGCGGTCTATATGAAGCTTTCTTT. Translated, it gives CASSYSIGGGLYEAFF.